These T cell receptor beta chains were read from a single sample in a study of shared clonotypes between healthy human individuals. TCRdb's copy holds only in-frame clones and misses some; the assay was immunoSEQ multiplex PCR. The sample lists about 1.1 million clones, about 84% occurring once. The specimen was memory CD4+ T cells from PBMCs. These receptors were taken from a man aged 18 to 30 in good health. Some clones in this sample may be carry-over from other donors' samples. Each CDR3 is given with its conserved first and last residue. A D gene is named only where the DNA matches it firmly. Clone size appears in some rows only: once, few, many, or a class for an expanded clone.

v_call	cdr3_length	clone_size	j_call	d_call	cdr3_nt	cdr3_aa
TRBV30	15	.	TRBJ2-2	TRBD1	TGTGCCTGGAGTCACCGGGACAGGGGCTCCGGGGAGCTGTTTTTT	CAWSHRDRGSGELFF
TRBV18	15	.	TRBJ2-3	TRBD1	TGTGCCAGCTCACCTCGACAGGGGGGCGCAGATACGCAGTATTTT	CASSPRQGGADTQYF
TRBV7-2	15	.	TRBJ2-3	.	TGTGCCAGCAGCTTTGACTCCACTGGGTGGGATACGCAGTATTTT	CASSFDSTGWDTQYF
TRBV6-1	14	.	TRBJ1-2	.	TGTGCCAGCAGGGAACAGGGCCTGAACTATGGCTACACCTTC	CASREQGLNYGYTF
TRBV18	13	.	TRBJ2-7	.	TGTGCCAGCTCCCTAGAGCGACAGTACGAGCAGTACTTC	CASSLERQYEQYF
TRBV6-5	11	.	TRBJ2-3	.	TGTGCCAGCATGGGCGGAGGAACGCAGTATTTT	CASMGGGTQYF
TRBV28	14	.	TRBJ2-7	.	TGTGCCAGCAGTGGAACAGGCAAATGGTTTGAGCAGTACTTC	CASSGTGKWFEQYF
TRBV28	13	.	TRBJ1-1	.	TGTGCCAGCAGTCCCACAGTAGACCGTGAAGCTTTCTTT	CASSPTVDREAFF
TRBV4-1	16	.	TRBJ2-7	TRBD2	TGCGCCAGCAGCCAGGGGGGACTAGCGGGCTCCTACGAGCAGTACTTC	CASSQGGLAGSYEQYF
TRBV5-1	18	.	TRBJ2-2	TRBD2	TGCGCCAGCAGCTTGGTAATATCTAGCGGGGTGAACACCGGGGAGCTGTTTTTT	CASSLVISSGVNTGELFF
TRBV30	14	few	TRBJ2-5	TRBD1	TGTGCCTGGAGTGTACTGACAAGACAGGGGACCCAGTACTTC	CAWSVLTRQGTQYF
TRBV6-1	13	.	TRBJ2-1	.	TGTGCCAGCAGCCCGGCGTGGGGCAATGAGCAGTTCTTC	CASSPAWGNEQFF
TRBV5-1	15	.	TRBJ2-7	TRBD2	TGCGCCAGCAGTCCCAGACTAGCGGGAGTTTACGAGCAGTACTTC	CASSPRLAGVYEQYF
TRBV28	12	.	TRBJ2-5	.	TGTGCCAGCAGTTTTTTAATGAACCACCAGTACTTC	CASSFLMNHQYF
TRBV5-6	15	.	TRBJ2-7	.	TGTGCCAGCAGCTGGGGCCTGCGGCCTGGGGGCGAGCAGTACTTC	CASSWGLRPGGEQYF
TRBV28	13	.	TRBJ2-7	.	TGTGCCAGCAGGTCCCAGGGGCTGGGCGAGCAGTACTTC	CASRSQGLGEQYF
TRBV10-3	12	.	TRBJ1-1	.	.	CASVAGNTEAFF
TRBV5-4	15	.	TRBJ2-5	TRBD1	TGTGCCAGCAGCTTGGGGCAGGGGGCGACGGAGACCCAGTACTTC	CASSLGQGATETQYF